This section outlines one TCR beta chain sequence together with its context. This specimen belongs to a study of cytomegalovirus exposure and HLA in healthy donors. Regarding donors, all were healthy bone marrow donors. Researchers ran the PCR with 60 Vbeta and 13 Jbeta primers. The data were produced by immunoSEQ multiplex PCR, yet TCRdb's version contains in-frame clones alone and is incomplete. The sample has about 79,000 clones. CDR3 length equals 13 residues. The V gene end was trimmed by 0 bases and the J gene end by 10 bases; junction bases not matched to a gene: 3. CDR1 is MNHEY, CDR2 SVGAGI, per germline.

The sequence derives from a man younger than 40 in good health and CMV-seronegative. This rearrangement joins TRBV6-5 to TRBJ2-1, with 7 bases aligning to TRBD2. Material: PBMCs. CDR3 amino acids: CASSYSFGGEQFF. CDR3 coding DNA: TGTGCCAGCAGTTACTCTTTCGGGGGGGAGCAGTTCTTC.